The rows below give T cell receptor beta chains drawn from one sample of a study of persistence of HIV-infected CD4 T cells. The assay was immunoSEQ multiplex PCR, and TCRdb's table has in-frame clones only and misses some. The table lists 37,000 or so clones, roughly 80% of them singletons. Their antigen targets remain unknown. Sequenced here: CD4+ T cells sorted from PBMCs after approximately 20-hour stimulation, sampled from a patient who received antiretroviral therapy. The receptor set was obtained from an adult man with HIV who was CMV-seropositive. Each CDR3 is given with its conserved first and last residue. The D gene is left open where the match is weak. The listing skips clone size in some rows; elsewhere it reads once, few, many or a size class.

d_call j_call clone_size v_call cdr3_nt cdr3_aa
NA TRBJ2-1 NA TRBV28 TGTGCCAGCGGGAACAGTGGCTCCTACAATGAGCAGTTCTTC CASGNSGSYNEQFF
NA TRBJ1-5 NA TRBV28 TGTGCCAGCTACGAGAACGTTGGGGGGAGACATAGCAATCAGCCCCAGCATTTT CASYENVGGRHSNQPQHF
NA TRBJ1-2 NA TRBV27 TGTGCCAGCAGTTTCTCCTCCGGGGGGCGGTATGGCTACACCTTC CASSFSSGGRYGYTF
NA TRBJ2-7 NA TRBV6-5 TGTGCCAGCAGTTACGAAGGGGGGCGCGAGCAGTACTTC CASSYEGGREQYF
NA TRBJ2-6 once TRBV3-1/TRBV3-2 TGTGCCAGCAGCCAAGACTTGGGGGCGTTCTCTGGGGCCAACGTCCTGACTTTC CASSQDLGAFSGANVLTF
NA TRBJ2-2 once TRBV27 TGTGCCAGCAGTTTCCGGGCCCTGGGTGGTATGGGGGAGCTGTTTTTT CASSFRALGGMGELFF
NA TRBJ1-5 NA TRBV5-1 TGCGCCAGCAGCTCGGGAATGAATCAGCCCCAGCATTTT CASSSGMNQPQHF
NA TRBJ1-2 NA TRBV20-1 TGCAGTGCTTCTAACTATGGCTACACCTTC CSASNYGYTF
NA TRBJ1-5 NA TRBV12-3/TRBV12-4 TGTGCCAGCAGTTTACTGAATCAGCCCCAGCATTTT CASSLLNQPQHF
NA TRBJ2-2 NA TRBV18 TGTGCCAGCTCACCACCGACCGAGGGGCGACGCACCGGGGAGCTGTTTTTT CASSPPTEGRRTGELFF
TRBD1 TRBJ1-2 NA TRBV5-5 TGTGCCAGCAGCCCCCGACAGGGGGCGGGCTATGGCTACACCTTC CASSPRQGAGYGYTF
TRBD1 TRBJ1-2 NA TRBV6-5 TGTGCCAGCAATCCGGACAGGGCCTATGGCTACACCTTC CASNPDRAYGYTF
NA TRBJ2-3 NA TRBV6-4 TGTGCCAGCAGTGATTCCTATACGGGGTTCACAGATACGCAGTATTTT CASSDSYTGFTDTQYF
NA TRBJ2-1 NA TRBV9 TGTGCCAGCAGCGTAGAATCGTGGGGAGAGAGTGAGCAGTTCTTC CASSVESWGESEQFF
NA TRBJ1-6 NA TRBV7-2 TGTGCCAGCAGCTTAGAACAGGGTAGAACACCCCTCCACTTT CASSLEQGRTPLHF
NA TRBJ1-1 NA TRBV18 TGTGCCAGCTCGTCACTACAAGGGGAGGCTTTCTTT CASSSLQGEAFF